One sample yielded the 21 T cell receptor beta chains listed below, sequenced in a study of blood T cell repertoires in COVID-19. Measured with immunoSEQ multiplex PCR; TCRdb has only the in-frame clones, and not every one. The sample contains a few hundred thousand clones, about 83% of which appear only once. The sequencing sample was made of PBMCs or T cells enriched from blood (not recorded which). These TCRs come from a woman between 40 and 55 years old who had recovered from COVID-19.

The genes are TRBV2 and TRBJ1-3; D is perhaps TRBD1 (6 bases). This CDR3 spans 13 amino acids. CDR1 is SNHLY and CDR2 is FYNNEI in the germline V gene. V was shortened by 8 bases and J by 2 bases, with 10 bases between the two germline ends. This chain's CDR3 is CASERQAGNTIYF. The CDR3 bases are TGTGCCAGCGAAAGACAGGCTGGAAACACCATATATTTT.

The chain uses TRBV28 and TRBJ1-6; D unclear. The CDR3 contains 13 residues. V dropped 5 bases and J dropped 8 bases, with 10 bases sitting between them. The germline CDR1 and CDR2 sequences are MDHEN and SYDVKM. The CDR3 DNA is TGTGCCAGCAGTACAAGTCGGGATTCACCCCTCCACTTT. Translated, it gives CASSTSRDSPLHF. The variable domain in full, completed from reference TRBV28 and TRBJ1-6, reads DVKVTQSSRYLVKRTGEKVFLECVQDMDHENMFWYRQDPGLGLRLIYFSYDVKMKEKGDIPEGYSVSREKKERFSLILESASTNQTSMYLCASSTSRDSPLHFGNGTRLTVT.

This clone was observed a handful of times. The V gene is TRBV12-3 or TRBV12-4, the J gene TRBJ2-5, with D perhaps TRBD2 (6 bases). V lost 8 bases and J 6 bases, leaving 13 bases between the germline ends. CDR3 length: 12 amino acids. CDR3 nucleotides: TGTGCCAGCCCCGGGAGACCTAAGACCCAGTACTTC. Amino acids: CASPGRPKTQYF.

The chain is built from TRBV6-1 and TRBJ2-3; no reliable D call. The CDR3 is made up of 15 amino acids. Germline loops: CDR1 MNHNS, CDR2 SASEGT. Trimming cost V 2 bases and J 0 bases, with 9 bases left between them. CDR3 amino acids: CASSESTASTDTQYF. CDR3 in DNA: TGTGCCAGCAGTGAAAGCACTGCTAGCACAGATACGCAGTATTTT.

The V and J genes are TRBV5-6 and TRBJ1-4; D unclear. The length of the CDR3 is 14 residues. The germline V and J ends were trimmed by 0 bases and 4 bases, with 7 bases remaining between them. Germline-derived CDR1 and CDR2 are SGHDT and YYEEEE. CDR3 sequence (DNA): TGTGCCAGCAGCTTGGCCGGACTTAATGAAAAACTGTTTTTT. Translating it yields CASSLAGLNEKLFF. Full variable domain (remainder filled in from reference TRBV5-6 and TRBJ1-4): DAGVTQSPTHLIKTRGQQVTLRCSPKSGHDTVSWYQQALGQGPQFIFQYYEEEERQRGNFPDRFSGHQFPNYSSELNVNALLLGDSALYLCASSLAGLNEKLFFGSGTQLSVL.

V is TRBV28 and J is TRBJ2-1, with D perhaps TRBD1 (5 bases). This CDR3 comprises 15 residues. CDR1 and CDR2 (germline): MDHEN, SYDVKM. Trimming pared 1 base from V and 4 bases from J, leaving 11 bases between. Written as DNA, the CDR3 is TGTGCCAGCAGTTTATTACCCGACAGTTACAATGAGCAGTTCTTC. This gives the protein CASSLLPDSYNEQFF.

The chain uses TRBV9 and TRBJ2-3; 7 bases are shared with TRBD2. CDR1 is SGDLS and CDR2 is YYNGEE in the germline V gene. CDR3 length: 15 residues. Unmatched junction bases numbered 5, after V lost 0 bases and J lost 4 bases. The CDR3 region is CASSVGLAAADTQYF. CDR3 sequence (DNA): TGTGCCAGCAGCGTAGGGCTAGCGGCCGCAGATACGCAGTATTTT.

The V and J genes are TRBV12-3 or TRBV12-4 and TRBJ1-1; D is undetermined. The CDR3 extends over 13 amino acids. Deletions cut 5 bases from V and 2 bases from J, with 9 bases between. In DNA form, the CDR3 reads TGTGCCAGCAGTCTTAGTACCAACACTGAAGCTTTCTTT. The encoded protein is CASSLSTNTEAFF.

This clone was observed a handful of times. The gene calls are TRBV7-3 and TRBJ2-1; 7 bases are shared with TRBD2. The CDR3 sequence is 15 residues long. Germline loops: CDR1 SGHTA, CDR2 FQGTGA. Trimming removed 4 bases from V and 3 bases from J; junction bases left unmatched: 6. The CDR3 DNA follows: TGTGCCAGCAGCTATAGGACGGGGGGCTACAATGAGCAGTTCTTC. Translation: CASSYRTGGYNEQFF.

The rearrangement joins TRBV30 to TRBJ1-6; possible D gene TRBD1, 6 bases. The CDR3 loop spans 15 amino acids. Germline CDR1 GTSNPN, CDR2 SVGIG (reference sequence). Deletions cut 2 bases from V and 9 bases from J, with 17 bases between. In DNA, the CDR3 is TGTGCCTGGAGTTTACAGGGTATGGGTCGTTCACCCCTCCACTTT. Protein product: CAWSLQGMGRSPLHF.

The CDR3 here is CASTPAGIIGGYTF. The CDR3 coding sequence is TGTGCCAGCACCCCCGCCGGGATTATCGGTGGCTACACCTTC. The chain joins TRBV6-6 to TRBJ1-2; D gene unclear. CDR1 and CDR2 from the germline V gene are MNHNY and SVGAGI (reference sequence). This CDR3 is 14 amino acids long. V was pared by 7 bases and J by 7 bases, with 19 bases between.

In DNA form, the CDR3 reads TGTGCAAGTCGCTCGGGAAGGGAACGGCAGCCCCAGCATTTT. This translates into CASRSGRERQPQHF. This chain connects TRBV12-2 to TRBJ1-5. TRBV12-2 is tagged as a pseudogene. The CDR3 runs to 14 residues.

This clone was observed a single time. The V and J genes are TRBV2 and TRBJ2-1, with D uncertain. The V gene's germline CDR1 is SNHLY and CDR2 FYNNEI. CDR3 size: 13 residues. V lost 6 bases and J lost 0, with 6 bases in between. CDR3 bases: TGTGCCAGCAGGTTTAGCTCCTACAATGAGCAGTTCTTC. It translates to CASRFSSYNEQFF.

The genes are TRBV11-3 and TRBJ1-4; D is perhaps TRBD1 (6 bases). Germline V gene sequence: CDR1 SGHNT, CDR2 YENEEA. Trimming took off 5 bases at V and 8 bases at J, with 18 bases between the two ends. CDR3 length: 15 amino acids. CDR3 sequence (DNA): TGTGCCAGCAGCCCCCACCGGGACACGGGGGAAAAACTGTTTTTT. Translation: CASSPHRDTGEKLFF.

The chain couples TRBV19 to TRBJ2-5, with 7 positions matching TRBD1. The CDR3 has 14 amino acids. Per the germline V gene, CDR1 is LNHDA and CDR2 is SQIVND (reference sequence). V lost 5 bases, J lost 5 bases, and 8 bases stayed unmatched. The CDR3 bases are TGTGCCAGTAGTCCTCAGGGGGTCCGTGAGACCCAGTACTTC. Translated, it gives CASSPQGVRETQYF.

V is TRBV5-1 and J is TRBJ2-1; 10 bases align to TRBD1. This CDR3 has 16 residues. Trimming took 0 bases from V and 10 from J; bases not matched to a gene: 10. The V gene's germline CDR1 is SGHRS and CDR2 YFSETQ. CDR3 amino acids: CASSLAGGQGVLEQFF. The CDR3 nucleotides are TGCGCCAGCAGCTTGGCCGGAGGACAGGGGGTTTTGGAGCAGTTCTTC.

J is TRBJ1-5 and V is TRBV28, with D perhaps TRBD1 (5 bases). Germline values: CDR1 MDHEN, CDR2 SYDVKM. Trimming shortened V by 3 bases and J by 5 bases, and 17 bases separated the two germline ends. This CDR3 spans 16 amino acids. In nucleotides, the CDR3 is TGTGCCAGCAGTTTGTCAGGGTCCCTAGGTGATCAGCCCCAGCATTTT. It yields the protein CASSLSGSLGDQPQHF.

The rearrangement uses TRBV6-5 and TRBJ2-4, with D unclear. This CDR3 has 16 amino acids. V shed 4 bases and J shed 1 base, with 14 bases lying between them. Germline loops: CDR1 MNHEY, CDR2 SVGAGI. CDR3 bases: TGTGCCAGCAGTTCCCCTTACGCGAGGGCCAAAAACATTCAGTACTTC. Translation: CASSSPYARAKNIQYF.

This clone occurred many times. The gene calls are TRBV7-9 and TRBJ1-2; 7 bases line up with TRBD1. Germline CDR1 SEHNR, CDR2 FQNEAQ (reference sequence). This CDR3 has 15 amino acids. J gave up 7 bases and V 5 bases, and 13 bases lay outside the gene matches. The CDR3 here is CASSRSGQRYGGYTF. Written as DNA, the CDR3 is TGTGCCAGCAGCAGATCGGGACAGCGGTACGGTGGCTACACCTTC. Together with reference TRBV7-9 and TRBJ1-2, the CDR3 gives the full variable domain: DTGVSQNPRHKITKRGQNVTFRCDPISEHNRLYWYRQTLGQGPEFLTYFQNEAQLEKSRLLSDRFSAERPKGSFSTLEIQRTEQGDSAMYLCASSRSGQRYGGYTFGSGTRLTVV.

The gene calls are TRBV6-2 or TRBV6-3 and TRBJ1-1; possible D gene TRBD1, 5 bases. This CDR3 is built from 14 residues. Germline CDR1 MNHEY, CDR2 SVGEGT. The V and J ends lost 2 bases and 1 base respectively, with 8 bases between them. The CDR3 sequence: CASSYGARNTEAFF. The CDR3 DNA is TGTGCCAGCAGTTACGGGGCGCGGAACACTGAAGCTTTCTTT.

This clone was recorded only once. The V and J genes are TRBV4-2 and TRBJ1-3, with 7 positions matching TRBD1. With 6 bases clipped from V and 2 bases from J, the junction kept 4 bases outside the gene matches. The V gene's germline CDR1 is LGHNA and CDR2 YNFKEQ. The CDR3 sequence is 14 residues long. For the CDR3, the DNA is TGTGCCAGCAGACAAACAGGGGCTGGAAACACCATATATTTT. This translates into CASRQTGAGNTIYF.